This T cell receptor (beta chain) is drawn from a study of T-cell memory formation after mild COVID-19. Study overall: TCR clusters were largely donor specific. Study-level results: Clones which contracted sat mainly in CM and EM if CD4+, and in EMRA if CD8+.

Points on this clonotype: The antigen remains unidentified.

This CDR3 is 16 amino acids long. Trimming shortened V by 4 bases and J by 0 bases, and 16 bases separated the two germline ends. The germline V gene encodes CDR1 SQVTM and CDR2 ANQGSEA. TCRdb re-called the 5' RACE reads with MiXCR, one entry per CDR3 protein. The repertoire holds 500,000 to 650,000 distinct CDR3 sequences, with about 22% as singletons. Sequenced: PBMCs or a T cell subset sorted from them (not recorded which). The source is an adult woman who had mild COVID-19 (a few samples of this study predate the infection). Cell type and time point are not known. The chain has TRBV29-1 and TRBJ2-1; the D gene is possibly TRBD2 (5 bases). The CDR3 DNA reads as TGCAGCGTTGTTCCCTGGGCTAGCCCCTCCTACAATGAGCAGTTCTTC. This codes for CSVVPWASPSYNEQFF.